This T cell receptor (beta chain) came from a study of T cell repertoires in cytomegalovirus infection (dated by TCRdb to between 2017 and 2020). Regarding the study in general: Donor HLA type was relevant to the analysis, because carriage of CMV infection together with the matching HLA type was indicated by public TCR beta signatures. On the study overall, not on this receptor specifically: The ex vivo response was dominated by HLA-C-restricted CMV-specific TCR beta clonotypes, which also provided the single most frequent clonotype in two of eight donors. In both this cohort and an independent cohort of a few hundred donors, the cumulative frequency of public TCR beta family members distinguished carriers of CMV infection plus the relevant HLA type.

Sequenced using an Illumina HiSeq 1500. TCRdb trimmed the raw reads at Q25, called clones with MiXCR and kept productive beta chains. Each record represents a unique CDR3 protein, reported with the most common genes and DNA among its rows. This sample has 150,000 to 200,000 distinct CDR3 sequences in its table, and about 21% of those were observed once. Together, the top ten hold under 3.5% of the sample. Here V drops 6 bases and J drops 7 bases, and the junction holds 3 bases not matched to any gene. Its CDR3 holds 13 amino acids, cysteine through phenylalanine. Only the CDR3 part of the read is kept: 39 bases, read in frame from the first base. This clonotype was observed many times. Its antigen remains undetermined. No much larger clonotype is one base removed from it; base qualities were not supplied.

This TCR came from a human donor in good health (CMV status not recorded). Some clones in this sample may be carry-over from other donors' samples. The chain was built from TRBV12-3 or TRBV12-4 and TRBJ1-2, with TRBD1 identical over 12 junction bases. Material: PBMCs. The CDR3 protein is CASRGQGAGGYTF. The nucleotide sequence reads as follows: TGTGCCAGCAGGGGACAGGGGGCCGGTGGCTACACCTTC.